This is a list of T cell receptor beta chains from one sample in a study of beta chain features in type 1 diabetes. Method: immunoSEQ multiplex PCR; TCRdb's copy keeps in-frame clones and lacks some. The data hold 810,000 or so clones, with under 20% observed a single time. The source material was naive CD4+ T cells from blood. The receptors were sampled from a woman in her late teens or twenties in good health. Both conserved end residues are part of each CDR3. The order of the fields is J gene, clone size, V gene, D gene, CDR3 DNA, CDR3 protein. D genes are given only for firm matches. Where a row states a size, it is once, few, many or the class of an expanded clone; other rows omit it.

TRBJ1-5 | . | TRBV27 | . | TGTGCTAGCAAAGGGCAGAATAGCAATCAGCCCCAGCATTTT | CASKGQNSNQPQHF
TRBJ1-1 | . | TRBV15 | . | TGTGCCACCAGTTGGGGTTTCACTGAAGCTTTCTTT | CATSWGFTEAFF
TRBJ2-3 | few | TRBV7-9 | . | TGTGCCAGCAGCTTAGCTAGCGCCACAGATACGCAGTATTTT | CASSLASATDTQYF
TRBJ2-1 | . | TRBV29-1 | TRBD2 | TGCAGCGTTGGTAGCGGGAGAGGGGTTGAGCAGTTCTTC | CSVGSGRGVEQFF
TRBJ2-2 | . | TRBV7-2 | . | TGTGCCAGCAGCTTATGGATCGAAGGCACCGGGGAGCTGTTTTTT | CASSLWIEGTGELFF
TRBJ2-1 | . | TRBV7-9 | . | TGTGCCAGCAGCTCCCCCCCGGACCCACAGAATGAGCAGTTCTTC | CASSSPPDPQNEQFF
TRBJ1-1 | . | TRBV7-9 | . | TGTGCCAGCAGCCAACGGACGGTGAACACTGAAGCTTTCTTT | CASSQRTVNTEAFF
TRBJ2-7 | . | TRBV6-5 | TRBD2 | TGTGCCAGCAGTTACGCAGGGAGGGAGTACTTC | CASSYAGREYF
TRBJ2-7 | few | TRBV27 | TRBD1 | TGTGCCAGCAGTTTCGATGGGACAGGGTCCACCTACGAGCAGTACTTC | CASSFDGTGSTYEQYF
TRBJ1-2 | . | TRBV5-1 | . | TGCGCCAGCAGCTTGGGTCCAGGAGACTATGGCTACACCTTC | CASSLGPGDYGYTF
TRBJ1-1 | . | TRBV25-1 | . | TGTGCCAGCAGTGAACCAGGGTACACTGAAGCTTTCTTT | CASSEPGYTEAFF
TRBJ2-4 | . | TRBV7-2 | TRBD2 | TGTGCCAGCAGCATCTCTAGCGGGAGACACATTCAGTACTTC | CASSISSGRHIQYF
TRBJ2-1 | . | TRBV5-1 | . | TGCGCCAGCAGCTTGGCCGTCGGGAGCAATGAGCAGTTCTTC | CASSLAVGSNEQFF
TRBJ2-5 | . | TRBV18 | . | TGTGCCAGCTCACGTTACAGGGCAGCCCAAGAGACCCAGTACTTC | CASSRYRAAQETQYF
TRBJ2-1 | . | TRBV28 | TRBD2 | TGTGCCAGCAGTTTTCTCCCCGGGAGGTCCTACAATGAGCAGTTCTTC | CASSFLPGRSYNEQFF
TRBJ1-2 | few | TRBV28 | . | TGTGCCAGCGGACAGTCCTATGGCTACACCTTC | CASGQSYGYTF
TRBJ2-2 | . | TRBV19 | TRBD1 | TGTGCCACCCAATCCACAGGGGGCGCAAACGGGGAGCTGTTTTTT | CATQSTGGANGELFF
TRBJ2-1 | few | TRBV7-3 | TRBD2 | TGTGCCAGCAGCTTAAGGACTAGCGCCTACAATGAGCAGTTCTTC | CASSLRTSAYNEQFF
TRBJ1-1 | . | TRBV2 | . | TGTGCCAGCAATGTGAGGGGTAATCCTGAAGCTTTCTTT | CASNVRGNPEAFF
TRBJ1-2 | . | TRBV9 | . | TGTGCCAGCAGCGTAGAGGAGTCTGGCTATGGCTACACCTTC | CASSVEESGYGYTF
TRBJ2-5 | few | TRBV7-3 | TRBD2 | TGTGCCAGCAGAGTAAATGGCCCTAGCGGGAGTGGGGAGACCCAGTACTTC | CASRVNGPSGSGETQYF